A selection of T cell receptor beta chains follows, all from one sample in a study of beta chain features in type 1 diabetes. Repertoires were generated with immunoSEQ multiplex PCR, while TCRdb's copy carries only in-frame clones and drops some. The table records 640,000 or so clones, 11% to 15% of them present only once. Sequences were obtained from naive CD4+ T cells from blood. These TCRs come from a man younger than 30 with type 1 diabetes. CDR3s include the opening cysteine and the closing phenylalanine or tryptophan. Each record gives: V gene, J gene, D gene, clone size, CDR3 protein, CDR3 DNA. The D gene is left open where the match is weak. Expanded clones get a size class; other rows say once, few or many, or leave the size out.

TRBV25-1	TRBJ1-4	TRBD1	few	CASSEGTGGMGKLFF	TGTGCCAGCAGTGAAGGGACAGGGGGCATGGGTAAACTGTTTTTT
TRBV27	TRBJ2-2	.	.	CASSWGVAGELFF	TGTGCCAGCAGTTGGGGGGTGGCCGGGGAGCTGTTTTTT
TRBV5-4	TRBJ2-7	TRBD2	few	CASTASGVSYEQYF	TGTGCCAGCACCGCTAGCGGGGTCTCCTACGAGCAGTACTTC
TRBV5-1	TRBJ2-7	.	few	CASSVSSLSSYEQYF	TGCGCCAGCAGCGTTAGTAGCTTAAGCTCCTACGAGCAGTACTTC
TRBV5-1	TRBJ1-1	TRBD1	.	CASSLWTGKGSEAFF	TGCGCCAGCAGCCTTTGGACAGGGAAGGGTTCTGAAGCTTTCTTT
TRBV5-1	TRBJ2-7	TRBD2	few	CASSRRTSGSMHYEQYF	TGCGCCAGCAGCCGGAGGACTAGCGGGAGTATGCACTACGAGCAGTACTTC
TRBV2	TRBJ2-3	.	few	CASKDTQYF	TGTGCCAGCAAGGATACGCAGTATTTT
TRBV30	TRBJ2-5	.	few	CAWSQTPQETQYF	TGTGCCTGGAGCCAGACACCACAAGAGACCCAGTACTTC
TRBV6-5	TRBJ1-3	TRBD1	few	CASSYSTGTSGNTIYF	TGTGCCAGCAGTTACTCGACAGGGACCTCTGGAAACACCATATATTTT
TRBV2	TRBJ2-7	.	.	CASTREGSSYEQYF	TGTGCCAGCACCCGTGAAGGGAGCTCCTACGAGCAGTACTTC
TRBV9	TRBJ2-2	.	few	CASSVAPVAGELFF	TGTGCCAGCAGCGTAGCCCCCGTCGCCGGGGAGCTGTTTTTT
TRBV7-9	TRBJ1-4	.	.	CASSLPLGQTSDEKLFF	TGTGCCAGCAGCTTACCTCTCGGACAGACCTCCGATGAAAAACTGTTTTTT
TRBV5-1	TRBJ2-3	TRBD2	.	CASSLDTSGRYTDTQYF	TGCGCCAGCAGCTTGGATACTAGCGGGAGGTACACAGATACGCAGTATTTT
TRBV6-5	TRBJ2-1	TRBD1	few	CASSRGQGLNNEQFF	TGTGCCAGCAGTCGGGGACAGGGTCTAAACAATGAGCAGTTCTTC
TRBV4-1	TRBJ2-5	.	.	CASSHSGAGETQYF	TGCGCCAGCAGCCACTCGGGGGCCGGAGAGACCCAGTACTTC
TRBV25-1	TRBJ2-3	.	.	CASSEQGSTDTQYF	TGTGCCAGCAGTGAACAGGGTAGCACAGATACGCAGTATTTT
TRBV7-2	TRBJ2-5	.	.	CASSVDGRVGVRYF	TGTGCCAGCAGCGTGGACGGTCGTGTCGGTGTTAGGTACTTC
TRBV5-1	TRBJ1-6	.	.	CASSPTGIWDSPLHF	TGCGCCAGCAGCCCGACGGGGATTTGGGATTCACCCCTCCACTTT
TRBV19	TRBJ1-2	.	few	CASTAANYGYTF	TGTGCCAGTACGGCAGCTAACTATGGCTACACCTTC
TRBV30	TRBJ1-2	TRBD1	.	CAWSRPGTGTDGYTF	TGTGCCTGGAGTAGACCTGGGACAGGGACGGATGGCTACACCTTC
TRBV6-6	TRBJ1-2	.	few	CASSSDRNYYGYTF	TGTGCCAGCAGTTCCGACAGGAACTACTATGGCTACACCTTC
TRBV4-1	TRBJ1-1	.	few	CASSREPPSGRALMNTEAFF	TGCGCCAGCAGCAGGGAACCGCCATCGGGCAGGGCCCTAATGAACACTGAAGCTTTCTTT
TRBV5-4	TRBJ1-1	.	.	CASSLGAGRTEAFF	TGTGCCAGCAGCTTGGGGGCAGGGAGGACTGAAGCTTTCTTT
TRBV6-5	TRBJ2-1	.	.	CASPSYSYNEQFF	TGTGCCAGCCCGTCGTACTCCTACAATGAGCAGTTCTTC
TRBV5-1	TRBJ2-5	TRBD2	.	CASSRTSEPQETQYF	TGCGCCAGCAGCAGGACTAGCGAACCTCAAGAGACCCAGTACTTC
TRBV2	TRBJ2-3	.	few	CASRNRARRADTQYF	TGTGCCAGCCGGAATAGGGCCCGGCGGGCAGATACGCAGTATTTT
TRBV7-2	TRBJ1-1	.	.	CASSLMSEMNTEAFF	TGTGCCAGCAGCTTAATGTCGGAAATGAACACTGAAGCTTTCTTT
TRBV5-1	TRBJ1-1	TRBD1	few	CASSSTGVGTEAFF	TGCGCCAGCAGCTCAACAGGGGTGGGGACTGAAGCTTTCTTT
TRBV30	TRBJ1-1	TRBD1	.	CAWSTWTGLEAFF	TGTGCCTGGAGCACCTGGACAGGGCTTGAGGCTTTCTTT
TRBV6-6	TRBJ2-5	.	few	CASSNRRQETQYF	TGTGCCAGCAGTAACCGGCGGCAAGAGACCCAGTACTTC
TRBV19	TRBJ1-4	.	few	CASSISREKLFF	TGTGCCAGTAGTATATCGAGAGAAAAACTGTTTTTT
TRBV5-1	TRBJ1-1	.	.	CASRAAMNTEAFF	TGCGCCAGCAGAGCAGCCATGAACACTGAAGCTTTCTTT
TRBV9	TRBJ2-1	TRBD2	few	CASSRGLVNSYNEQFF	TGTGCCAGCAGCCGAGGACTAGTTAACTCGTACAATGAGCAGTTCTTC
TRBV5-6	TRBJ2-3	.	few	CASSSSRGDTQYF	TGTGCCAGCAGCTCCTCCAGGGGTGATACGCAGTATTTT
TRBV7-8	TRBJ2-2	.	.	CASSLKKGQSETGGELFF	TGTGCCAGCAGCCTCAAAAAAGGACAGTCCGAAACAGGCGGGGAGCTGTTTTTT
TRBV5-1	TRBJ1-2	.	few	CASSPANYGYTF	TGCGCCAGCAGCCCCGCTAACTATGGCTACACCTTC
TRBV25-1	TRBJ1-1	.	.	CASSESSWYREGAEAFF	TGTGCCAGCAGTGAATCCTCGTGGTACAGGGAAGGTGCTGAAGCTTTCTTT
TRBV7-3	TRBJ2-3	TRBD1	few	CASSSLQGTDTQYF	TGTGCCAGCAGCTCTCTACAGGGGACAGATACGCAGTATTTT
TRBV21-1	TRBJ2-6	.	few	CASSSTGQGALSGANVLTF	TGTGCCAGCAGCAGCACGGGACAGGGGGCGTTATCTGGGGCCAACGTCCTGACTTTC
TRBV30	TRBJ2-3	.	few	CAWSFAGTLHTQYF	TGTGCCTGGAGTTTTGCAGGCACACTCCATACGCAGTATTTT
TRBV2	TRBJ1-2	TRBD1	few	CASSQYGTDISGGYTF	TGTGCCAGCAGTCAATACGGGACAGATATTTCGGGAGGCTACACCTTC
TRBV4-3	TRBJ2-1	.	few	CASSRNTGRPQTLPLPNEQFF	TGCGCCAGCAGCCGCAACACAGGGCGGCCCCAGACTCTCCCCCTGCCCAATGAGCAGTTCTTC
TRBV6-1	TRBJ1-2	.	.	CASSEDWSNYGYTF	TGTGCCAGCAGTGAAGATTGGTCTAACTATGGCTACACCTTC
TRBV7-2	TRBJ1-1	.	.	CASSSQENTEAFF	TGTGCCAGCAGCTCGCAAGAGAACACTGAAGCTTTCTTT
TRBV6-5	TRBJ2-3	.	.	CASSYTGITDTQYF	TGTGCCAGCAGCTATACAGGGATCACAGATACGCAGTATTTT
TRBV28	TRBJ1-4	.	.	CASSRRARRGTNEKLFF	TGTGCCAGCAGTCGACGTGCCCGACGAGGAACTAATGAAAAACTGTTTTTT
TRBV9	TRBJ1-2	.	few	CASSVENRNYGYTF	TGTGCCAGCAGCGTAGAGAACAGGAACTATGGCTACACCTTC
TRBV30	TRBJ2-2	.	.	CAWNLGPSGTGELFF	TGTGCCTGGAACCTAGGGCCTTCAGGGACCGGGGAGCTGTTTTTT
TRBV30	TRBJ1-5	TRBD1	few	CAWTPGQGQNQPQHF	TGTGCCTGGACCCCGGGACAGGGCCAAAATCAGCCCCAGCATTTT
TRBV29-1	TRBJ2-5	.	.	CSVEGAGPKGTQYF	TGCAGCGTTGAGGGGGCAGGGCCTAAGGGGACCCAGTACTTC
TRBV27	TRBJ1-3	.	.	CASSLGGRRNTIYF	TGTGCCAGCAGTTTGGGAGGGCGCAGAAACACCATATATTTT
TRBV7-9	TRBJ2-5	.	.	CASSQRRGPGTQYF	TGTGCCAGCAGCCAAAGGCGGGGGCCCGGGACCCAGTACTTC
TRBV30	TRBJ2-1	.	few	CAWKLVLGNEQFF	TGTGCCTGGAAACTAGTTCTCGGGAATGAGCAGTTCTTC
TRBV30	TRBJ1-1	.	.	CAWDPVSALNTEAFF	TGTGCCTGGGACCCGGTGTCCGCGCTGAACACTGAAGCTTTCTTT
TRBV7-2	TRBJ2-1	.	.	CASSAGPAINEQFF	TGTGCCAGCAGCGCGGGTCCTGCAATCAATGAGCAGTTCTTC